These 3 T cell receptor beta chains came from one sample sequenced in a study of molecular identifiers for immune sequencing clone quantification. TCRdb re-called the PCR reads through MiXCR, storing one row per CDR3 protein. Among about 500,000 distinct CDR3 sequences, about a fifth were seen once, and the ten largest hold about 0.84%. The sample comprised naive CD8+ T cells from blood, with Jurkat cell RNA spiked in. Subset specified: FACS-sorted CD8+CD4-CCR7+CD45RA+ naive T cells. The receptors shown here come from a human donor in good health. Some libraries in this study had Jurkat cell RNA spiked in.

This clonotype was counted at least ten times. The chain combines TRBV5-4 with TRBJ2-7; TRBD1 matches at 12 bases. J was trimmed by 6 bases and V by 7 bases; bases with no gene match: 5. Germline V gives CDR1 SGHNT, CDR2 YYREEE (reference sequence). This CDR3 region has 13 residues. For the CDR3, the DNA is TGTGCCAGCTCGGGACAGGGGGCGCCCGAGCAGTACTTC. Translating it yields CASSGQGAPEQYF.

The chain recombines TRBV6-5 with TRBJ2-1; D is perhaps TRBD2 (5 bases). CDR3 size: 15 residues. CDR1 and CDR2 (germline): MNHEY, SVGAGI. Trimming took 2 bases from V and 3 from J, leaving 11 bases between them. The CDR3 protein is CASSYSWERYNEQFF. The DNA for the CDR3 is TGTGCCAGCAGTTACAGCTGGGAGCGCTACAATGAGCAGTTCTTC.

This clonotype was observed many times. This chain joins TRBV7-4 and TRBJ2-3; D ambiguous. Germline V CDR1 and CDR2: SGHVT, SQSDAQ. CDR3 size: 13 residues. Trimming took 2 bases from V and 4 from J, leaving 7 bases between them. The CDR3 loop reads CASSLCGPDTQYF. The DNA for the CDR3 is TGTGCCAGCAGCTTATGCGGCCCAGATACGCAGTATTTT.